The T cell receptor (beta chain) described here comes from a study of early T cells in non-severe SARS-CoV-2 infection. The wider study: With bulk RNA from unsorted whole blood as input, sequencing yielded unpaired chains. Study-wide results and limits: Clonotype matching in VDJdb favored anti-spike CD8 responses and did not capture private and CD4 specificities.

With respect to this clonotype: The antigen is unknown.

The CDR3 has 14 amino acids. Trimming pared 3 bases from V and 1 base from J, leaving 13 bases between. The germline V gene encodes CDR1 DFQATT and CDR2 SNEGSKA (reference sequence). Unique molecular identifiers (one per individual cDNA molecule) were attached. TCRdb reprocessed the 5' RACE reads with MiXCR, giving one entry per CDR3 protein. This sample has 95,000 to 120,000 distinct CDR3 sequences, with 12% found just once. This TCR was recovered from an adult who was a healthcare worker with PCR-confirmed SARS-CoV-2 infection or an uninfected control (not recorded which). V gene TRBV20-1 combines with J gene TRBJ2-7, with D tentatively TRBD1 (5 bases). Sequencing was carried out using whole blood. The CDR3 protein is CSASKQDSSYEQYF. The CDR3 DNA sequence: TGCAGTGCTAGTAAACAGGATTCGTCCTACGAGCAGTACTTC.